The clone carrying this TCR beta chain occurred many times. Its cognate antigen is unknown. This record belongs to a study of T cells after yellow fever vaccination. Trimming removed 3 bases from V and 3 bases from J; junction bases left unmatched: 0. Germline CDR1 and CDR2: SGHRS and YFSETQ. The CDR3 covers 12 residues. Study-level results: A small share of clonotypes appeared in both CD4 and CD8 compartments.

MiXCR, applied by TCRdb to the 5' RACE reads, yields one record per CDR3 protein. The sample has more than 55,000 distinct CDR3 sequences; about 7.8% are singletons. The clonotype originates from a young man who received the YFV17D yellow fever vaccine. Sequenced here: CD8+ T cells sorted from PBMCs, sampled 15 days after the yellow fever booster vaccination. The chain links TRBV5-1 to TRBJ2-7; TRBD2 agrees at 7 bases. CDR3 sequence reads: CASSWEGYEQYF. The CDR3 DNA is TGCGCCAGCAGCTGGGAGGGCTACGAGCAGTACTTC. The full variable domain, in which reference TRBV5-1 and TRBJ2-7 provide the parts outside the CDR3, is KAGVTQTPRYLIKTRGQQVTLSCSPISGHRSVSWYQQTPGQGLQFLFEYFSETQRNKGNFPGRFSGRQFSNSRSEMNVSTLELGDSALYLCASSWEGYEQYFGPGTRLTVT.